The following is a TCR beta chain sequence with its context. The assay was immunoSEQ multiplex PCR, and TCRdb's table has in-frame clones only and misses some. The sample has more than 65,000 clones; roughly 94% are singletons. The entry originates in a study of technical replicates of blood from four donors. Germline values: CDR1 SGHNT, CDR2 YYREEE (reference sequence). CDR3 length: 13 residues. The ends were cut back, 2 bases at V and 7 bases at J, with 12 bases in the middle. The sequenced sample was T cells isolated from PBMCs. The gene calls are TRBV5-4 and TRBJ1-2, with a tentative D call TRBD1 (5 bases). The receptor was isolated from a human donor in good health. CDR3 nucleotides: TGTGCCAGCAGCTTCCGCCAGGGTAGTGGCTACACCTTC. Encoded protein: CASSFRQGSGYTF.